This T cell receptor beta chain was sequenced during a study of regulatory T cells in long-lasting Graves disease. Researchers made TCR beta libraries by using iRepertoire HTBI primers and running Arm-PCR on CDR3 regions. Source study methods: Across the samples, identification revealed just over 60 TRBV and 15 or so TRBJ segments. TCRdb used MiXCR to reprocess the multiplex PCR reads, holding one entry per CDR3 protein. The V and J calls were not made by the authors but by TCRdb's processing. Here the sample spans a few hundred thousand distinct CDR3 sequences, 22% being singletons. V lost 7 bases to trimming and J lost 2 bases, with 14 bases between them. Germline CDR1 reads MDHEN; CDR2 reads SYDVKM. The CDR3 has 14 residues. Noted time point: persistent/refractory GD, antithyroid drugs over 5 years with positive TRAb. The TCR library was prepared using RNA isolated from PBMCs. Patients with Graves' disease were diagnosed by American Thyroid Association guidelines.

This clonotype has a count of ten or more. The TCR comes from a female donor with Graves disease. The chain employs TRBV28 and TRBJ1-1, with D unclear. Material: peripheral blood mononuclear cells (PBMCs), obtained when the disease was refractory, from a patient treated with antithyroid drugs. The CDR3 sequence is CASNKIEGNTEAFF. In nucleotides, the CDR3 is TGTGCCAGCAACAAAATAGAGGGTAACACTGAAGCTTTCTTT.